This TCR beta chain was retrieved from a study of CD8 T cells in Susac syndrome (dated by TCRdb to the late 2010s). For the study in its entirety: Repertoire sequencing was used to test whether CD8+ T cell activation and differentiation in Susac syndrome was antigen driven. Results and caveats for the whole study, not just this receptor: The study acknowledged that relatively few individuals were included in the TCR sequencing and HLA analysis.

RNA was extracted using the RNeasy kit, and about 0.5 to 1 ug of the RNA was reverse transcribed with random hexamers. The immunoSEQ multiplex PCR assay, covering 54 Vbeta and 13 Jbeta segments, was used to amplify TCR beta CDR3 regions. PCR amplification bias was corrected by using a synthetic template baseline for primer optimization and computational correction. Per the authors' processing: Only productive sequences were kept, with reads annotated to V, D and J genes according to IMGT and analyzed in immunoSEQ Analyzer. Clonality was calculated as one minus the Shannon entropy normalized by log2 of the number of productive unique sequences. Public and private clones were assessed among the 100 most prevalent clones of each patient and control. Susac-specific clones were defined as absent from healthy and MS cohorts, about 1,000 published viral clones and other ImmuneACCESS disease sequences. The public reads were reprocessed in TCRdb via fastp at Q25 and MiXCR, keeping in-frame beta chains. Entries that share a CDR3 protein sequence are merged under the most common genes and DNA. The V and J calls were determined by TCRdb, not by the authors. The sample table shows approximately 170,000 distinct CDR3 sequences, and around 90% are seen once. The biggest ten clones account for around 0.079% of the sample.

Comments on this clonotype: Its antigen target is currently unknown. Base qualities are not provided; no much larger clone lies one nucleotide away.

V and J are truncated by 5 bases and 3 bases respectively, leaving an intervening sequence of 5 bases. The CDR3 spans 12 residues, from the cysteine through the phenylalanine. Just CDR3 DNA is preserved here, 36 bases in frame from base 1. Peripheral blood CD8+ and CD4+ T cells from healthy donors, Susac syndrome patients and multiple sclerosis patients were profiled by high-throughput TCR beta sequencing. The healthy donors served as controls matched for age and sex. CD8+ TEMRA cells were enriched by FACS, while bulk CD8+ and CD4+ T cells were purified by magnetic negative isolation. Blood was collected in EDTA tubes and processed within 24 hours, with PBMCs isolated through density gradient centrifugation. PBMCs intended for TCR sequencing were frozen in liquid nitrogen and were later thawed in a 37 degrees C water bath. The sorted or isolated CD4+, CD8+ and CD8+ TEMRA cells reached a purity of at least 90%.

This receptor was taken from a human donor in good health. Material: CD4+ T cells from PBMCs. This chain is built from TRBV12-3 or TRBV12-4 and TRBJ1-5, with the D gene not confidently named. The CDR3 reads CASSPNNQPQHF. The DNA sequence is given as TGTGCCAGCAGTCCTAACAATCAGCCCCAGCATTTT.